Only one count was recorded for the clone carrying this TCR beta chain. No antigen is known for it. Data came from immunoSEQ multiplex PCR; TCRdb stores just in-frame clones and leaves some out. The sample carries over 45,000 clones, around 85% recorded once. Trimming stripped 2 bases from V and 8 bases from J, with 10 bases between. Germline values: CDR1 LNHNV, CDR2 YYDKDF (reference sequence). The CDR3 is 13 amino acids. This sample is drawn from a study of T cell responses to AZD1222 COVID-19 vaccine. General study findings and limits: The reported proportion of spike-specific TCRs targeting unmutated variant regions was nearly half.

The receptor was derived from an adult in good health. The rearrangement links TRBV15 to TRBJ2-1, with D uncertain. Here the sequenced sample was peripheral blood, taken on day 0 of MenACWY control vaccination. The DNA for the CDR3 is TGTGCCACCAGCAGAACGGTTTGGGATGAGCAGTTCTTC. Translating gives CATSRTVWDEQFF.